The sequence of this T cell receptor (beta chain) was determined in a study of blood T cells in healthy people across ages. The authors ran a second PCR of roughly 7 to 11 cycles using a sample-barcoded 5' primer and a J-beta primer mix. The template-switch adaptor was a 5' adaptor with 12 random nucleotides. It tagged each cDNA molecule. MiXCR was run by TCRdb on the 5' RACE reads, yielding one entry per CDR3 protein. The sample has about 1.6 million distinct CDR3 sequences; about 35% are singletons. The germline gives CDR1 DFQATT, CDR2 SNEGSKA (reference sequence). Trimming pared 4 bases from V and 5 bases from J, leaving 11 bases between. The CDR3 loop spans 12 amino acids.

The source of this sequence is a woman in her twenties or thirties in good health. J is TRBJ1-2 and V is TRBV20-1; D is uncertain. The material sequenced was blood. The DNA for the CDR3 is TGCAGTGCTATAGACCGAAGGTATGGCTACACCTTC. As protein: CSAIDRRYGYTF.